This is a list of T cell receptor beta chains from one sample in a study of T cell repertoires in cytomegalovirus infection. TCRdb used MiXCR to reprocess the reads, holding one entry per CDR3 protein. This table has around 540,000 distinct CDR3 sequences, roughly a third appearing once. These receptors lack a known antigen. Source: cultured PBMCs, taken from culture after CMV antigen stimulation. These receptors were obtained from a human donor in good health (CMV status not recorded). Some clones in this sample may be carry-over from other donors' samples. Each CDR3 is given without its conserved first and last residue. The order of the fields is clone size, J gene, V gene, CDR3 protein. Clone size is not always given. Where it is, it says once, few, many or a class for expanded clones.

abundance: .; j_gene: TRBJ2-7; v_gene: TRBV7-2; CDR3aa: ASSFRVVGGSYEQY
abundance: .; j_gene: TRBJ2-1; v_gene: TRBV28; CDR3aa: ASSSIGLGLAMNEQF
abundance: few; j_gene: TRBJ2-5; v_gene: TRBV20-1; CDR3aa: SARVPGLAGGRPAQY
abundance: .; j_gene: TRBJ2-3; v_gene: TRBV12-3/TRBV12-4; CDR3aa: ASSLGRGTDTQY
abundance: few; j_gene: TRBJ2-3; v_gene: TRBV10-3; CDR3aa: AISEVLSGGDTQY
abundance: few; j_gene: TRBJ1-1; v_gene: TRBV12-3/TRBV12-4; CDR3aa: ASRRQGWDTEAF
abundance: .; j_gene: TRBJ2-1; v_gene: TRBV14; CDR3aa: ASSPRLVRDEQF
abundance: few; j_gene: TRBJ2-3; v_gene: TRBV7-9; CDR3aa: ASSLGTSGTYTDTQY
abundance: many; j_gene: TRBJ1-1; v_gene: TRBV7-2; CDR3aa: ASSWAQGIEAF
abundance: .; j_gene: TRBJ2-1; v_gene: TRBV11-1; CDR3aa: ASSFRGRVNEQF
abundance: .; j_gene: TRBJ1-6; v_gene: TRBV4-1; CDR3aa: ASSPRWGSYNSPLH
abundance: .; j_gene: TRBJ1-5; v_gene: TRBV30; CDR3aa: AWSSGGGGTQPQH
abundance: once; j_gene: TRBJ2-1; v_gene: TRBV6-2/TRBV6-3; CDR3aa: ASSFQTSGRVLTDNEQF
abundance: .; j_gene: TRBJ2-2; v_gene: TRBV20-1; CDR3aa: SARLGTTTGELF
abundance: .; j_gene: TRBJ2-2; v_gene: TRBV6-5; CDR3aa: ASRVGGSLSGELF
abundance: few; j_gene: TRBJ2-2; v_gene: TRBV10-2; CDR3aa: ASSDSDSQSLKLF
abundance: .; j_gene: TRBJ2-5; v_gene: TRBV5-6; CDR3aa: ASSLGPGGYETQY
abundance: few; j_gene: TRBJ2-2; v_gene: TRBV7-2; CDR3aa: ASSFGGMGVRNTGELF
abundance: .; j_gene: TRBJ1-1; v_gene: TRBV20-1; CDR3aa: SRWDDKNTEAF
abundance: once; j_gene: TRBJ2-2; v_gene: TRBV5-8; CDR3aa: ASSFGLAGGIGELF
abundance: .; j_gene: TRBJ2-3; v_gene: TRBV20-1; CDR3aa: SARPYRGRDGTDTQY
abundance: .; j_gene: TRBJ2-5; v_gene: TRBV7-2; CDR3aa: ASSIPGTQY
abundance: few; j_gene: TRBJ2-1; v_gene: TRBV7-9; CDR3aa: ASSPRSPSYNEQF
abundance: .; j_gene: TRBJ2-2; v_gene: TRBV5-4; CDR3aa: ASTAGADRGWTGELF
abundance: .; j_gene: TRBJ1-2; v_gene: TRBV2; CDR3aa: ASSRDRGRVMEGYT
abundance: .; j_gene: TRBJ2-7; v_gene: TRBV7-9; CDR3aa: ASSLGRGQYEQY
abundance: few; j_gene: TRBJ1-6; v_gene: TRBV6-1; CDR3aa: ASSDLQRAGNSPLH
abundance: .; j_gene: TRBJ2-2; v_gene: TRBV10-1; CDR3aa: ASSELGGAGRAGELF
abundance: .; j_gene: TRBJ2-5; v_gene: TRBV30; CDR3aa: AWSPGLAGPQETQY
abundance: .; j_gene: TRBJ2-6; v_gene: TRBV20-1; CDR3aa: SARDRGGVWGAGANVLT
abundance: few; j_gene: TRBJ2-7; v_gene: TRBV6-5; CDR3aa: ASSYTIPGRGYEQY
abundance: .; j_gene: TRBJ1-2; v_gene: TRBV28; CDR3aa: ASSTPPYGYT
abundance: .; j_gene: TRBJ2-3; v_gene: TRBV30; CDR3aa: AWKRGVTDTQY
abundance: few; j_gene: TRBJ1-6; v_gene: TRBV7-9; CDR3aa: ASSPRPGGSDSPLH
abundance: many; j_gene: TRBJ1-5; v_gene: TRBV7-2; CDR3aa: ASSSQGNQPQH
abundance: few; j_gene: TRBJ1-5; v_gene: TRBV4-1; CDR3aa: ASSQETYSNQPQH
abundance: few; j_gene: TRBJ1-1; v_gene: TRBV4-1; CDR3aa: ASSQSIAGSPTREAF
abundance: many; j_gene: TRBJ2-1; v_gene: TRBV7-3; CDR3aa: ASSFTSGSYNEQF
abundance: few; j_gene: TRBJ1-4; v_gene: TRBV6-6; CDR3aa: ASSYSRANEKLF
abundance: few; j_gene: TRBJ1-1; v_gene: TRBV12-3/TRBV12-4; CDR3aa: ASSLTPLMNTEAF
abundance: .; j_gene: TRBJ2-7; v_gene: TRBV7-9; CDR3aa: ASSFRPSAGDEQY
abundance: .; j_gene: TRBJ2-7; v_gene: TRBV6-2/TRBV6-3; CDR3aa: ASSYSSAASYEQY
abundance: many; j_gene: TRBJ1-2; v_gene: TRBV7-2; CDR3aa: ASSLRDSHGYT
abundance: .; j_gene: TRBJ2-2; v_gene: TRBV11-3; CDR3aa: ASSLDHANLAGELF
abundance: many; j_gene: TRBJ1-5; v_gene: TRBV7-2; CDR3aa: ASSLVADQPQH
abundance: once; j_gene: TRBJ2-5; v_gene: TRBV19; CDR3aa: ASQDGAQETQY
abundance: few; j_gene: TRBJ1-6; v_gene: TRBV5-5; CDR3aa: ASSLAGWTGNSPLH
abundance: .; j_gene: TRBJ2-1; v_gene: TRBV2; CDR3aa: ASSEMTSGNEQF
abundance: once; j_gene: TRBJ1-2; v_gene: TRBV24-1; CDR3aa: ATSAHTENYGYT
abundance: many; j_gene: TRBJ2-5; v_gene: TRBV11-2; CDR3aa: ASSWKLAGGPQAETQY
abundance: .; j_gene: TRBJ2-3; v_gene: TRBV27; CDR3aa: ASSGPSDTQY